These 31 T cell receptor beta chains were all obtained from the same sample, sequenced in a study of read filtering for tumor transcriptome and immune sequencing. This library used about 360 ng RNA and molecular barcoded adaptors spanning alpha/delta and beta/gamma chains. TCRdb passed the reads through MiXCR, listing each CDR3 protein once. The sample yields 62,000 or so distinct CDR3 sequences, 20% to 25% seen once. Input material: a population of CD138-negative cells sorted from bone marrow. Receptors were obtained from a donor over 35 with multiple myeloma.

This clonotype showed up many times. This chain links TRBV14 with TRBJ2-6; a weak D match, TRBD1 (5 bases). V was trimmed by 4 bases and J by 0 bases, leaving 16 bases between them. CDR1 is SGHDN and CDR2 is FVKESK in the germline V gene. The CDR3 contains 18 residues. The CDR3 nucleotides are TGTGCCAGCAGCCCATCAAGGGCAGGGTACTCTGGGGCCAACGTCCTGACTTTC. Protein: CASSPSRAGYSGANVLTF.

This clonotype was recorded at least ten times. The chain links TRBV7-9 to TRBJ2-5; the match to TRBD2 covers 11 bases. This CDR3 comprises 16 residues. The V segment lost 5 bases and the J segment 9 bases; nucleotides outside the gene matches: 14. CDR1 SEHNR and CDR2 FQNEAQ come from the germline V gene (reference sequence). For the CDR3, the DNA is TGTGCCAGCAGCCCCCACGGGACTAGCGGCACGAGGGCCCAGTACTTC. Residues: CASSPHGTSGTRAQYF.

This clonotype was observed at least ten times. At one end the junction does not follow the germline gene, possibly because of a read error. The V call is TRBV28, the J call TRBJ2-1; 14 bases align to TRBD2. Looked up from germline, CDR1 is MDHEN and CDR2 is SYDVKM. This CDR3 contains 13 residues. The DNA of the CDR3 is TGTGCCAGCAGGCAGACTAGCGGGGGGGCCCCAATCTTC. Amino acid sequence: CASRQTSGGAPIF.

This clonotype has a count of ten or more. The V gene is TRBV2, the J gene TRBJ1-4; the D is unclear. This CDR3 has 13 residues. The V end was cut by 8 bases, the J end by 10 bases, with 17 bases between. CDR1 is SNHLY and CDR2 is FYNNEI in the germline V gene. The CDR3: CASALSSGGKLFF. In DNA form, the CDR3 reads TGTGCCAGCGCTCTGTCCAGCGGAGGAAAACTGTTTTTT.

Details on this clonotype: This could be a read error, since a much larger clone is one nucleotide away. The rearrangement links TRBV2 to TRBJ2-7; D remains unclear. V was pared by 4 bases and J by 7 bases, with 17 bases between. Germline assignment: CDR1 SNHLY and CDR2 FYNNEI. This CDR3 is built from 14 residues. The CDR3 DNA sequence: TGTGCCAGCAGTGCAGACTTCACTTTCGGGGAGCAGTACTTC. Its translation is CASSADFTFGEQYF.

This clonotype was observed many times. J is TRBJ1-1 and V is TRBV28; 7 positions agree with TRBD1. Germline CDR1 is MDHEN and CDR2 is SYDVKM. The CDR3 consists of 15 residues. V lost 2 bases to trimming and J lost 5 bases; unmatched junction nucleotides: 8. CDR3 in amino acids: CASSLEGGLGTEAFF. The CDR3 nucleotides read TGTGCCAGCAGTTTAGAAGGGGGCCTGGGGACTGAAGCTTTCTTT.

This clonotype has a count of ten or more. The rearrangement uses TRBV29-1 and TRBJ2-1; possible D gene TRBD1, 6 bases. Germline V gene lookup returns CDR1 SQVTM and CDR2 ANQGSEA. V dropped 6 bases and J dropped 12 bases, with 12 bases sitting between them. The CDR3 length is 10 residues. In DNA form, the CDR3 reads TGCAGCGTAGTACAGGGCTGGCAGTTCTTC. This translates into CSVVQGWQFF.

As for this clonotype: At one of its ends the junction is not consistent with the germline gene, which may arise from a read error. V gene TRBV11-2 combines with J gene TRBJ1-1; TRBD1 might be the D (5 bases). CDR3 length equals 15 residues. Germline assignment: CDR1 SGHAT and CDR2 FQNNGV. For the CDR3, the DNA is TGTGCCAGCAGCGGACGGGCAGGGAGAATCACTGAAGCTTCCTTT. Translating gives CASSGRAGRITEASF.

The chain recombines TRBV10-3 with TRBJ1-3; 9 bases fit TRBD1. V shed 10 bases, J shed 0 bases, and the junction held 28 bases outside the gene matches. The CDR3 loop spans 22 amino acids. Germline V gene sequence: CDR1 ENHRY, CDR2 SYGVKD. The CDR3 here is CASLAPRKGQGGGVHSGNTIYF. The CDR3 DNA reads TGTGCCAGCCTTGCCCCCCGTAAGGGACAGGGCGGAGGGGTACACTCTGGAAACACCATATATTTT.

A word on this clonotype: This likely stems from a read error, as it lies one base from a far larger clone. This chain links TRBV12-3 or TRBV12-4 with TRBJ1-1; D is unclear. Trimming took off 7 bases at V and 1 base at J, with 10 bases between the two ends. The CDR3 spans 13 residues. The CDR3 nucleotides are TGTGCCAGCAAGACATCACAGAACACTGAAGCTTTCTTT. Its translation is CASKTSQNTEAFF.

Ten or more counts support this clonotype. The CDR3, as DNA: TGCGCCAGCAGCAAAGGACAGGAAGCCTACGAGCAGTACTTC. Residues: CASSKGQEAYEQYF. The chain joins TRBV5-1 to TRBJ2-7; TRBD1 matches at 7 bases. With V trimmed by 4 bases and J by 2 bases, 6 bases remained unmatched. The germline CDR1 and CDR2 sequences are SGHRS and YFSETQ. The CDR3 sequence is 14 residues long.

This clonotype has at least ten counts. This chain joins TRBV2 and TRBJ1-1; TRBD1 matches at 7 bases. Trimming cost V 5 bases and J 6 bases; bases outside gene matches: 9. The CDR3 is 14 amino acids. Germline V CDR1 and CDR2: SNHLY, FYNNEI. CDR3 amino acids: CASSYLTGIAEAFF. The CDR3 nucleotides read TGTGCCAGCAGTTACCTGACAGGGATTGCTGAAGCTTTCTTT. The whole variable domain, filled in from reference TRBV2 and TRBJ1-1, reads EPEVTQTPSHQVTQMGQEVILRCVPISNHLYFYWYRQILGQKVEFLVSFYNNEISEKSEIFDDQFSVERPDGSNFTLKIRSTKLEDSAMYFCASSYLTGIAEAFFGQGTRLTVV.

On this clonotype: The junction and the germline gene differ at one end; a read error may be behind it. The V gene is TRBV5-1, the J gene TRBJ1-1; D uncertain. The germline CDR1 and CDR2 sequences are SGHRS and YFSETQ. This CDR3 has 14 amino acids. The CDR3 reads CASSLEEVNAEASF. The DNA of the CDR3 is TGCGCCAGCAGCTTGGAGGAGGTGAACGCTGAAGCTTCCTTT.

The sample holds many counts of this clonotype. The genes are TRBV7-9 and TRBJ2-6, with no clear D. Germline V gene lookup returns CDR1 SEHNR and CDR2 FQNEAQ (reference sequence). The CDR3 is 17 amino acids. V lost 2 bases and J lost 0, with 11 bases in between. The CDR3 DNA reads as TGTGCCAGCAGCTTATCTATAGATTTCTCTGGGGCCAACGTCCTGACTTTC. It specifies CASSLSIDFSGANVLTF.

This clonotype turned up a few times. The CDR3 end shows no conserved phenylalanine or tryptophan, and so a read error is likely. V usage is TRBV30 and J usage is TRBJ2-1; no clear D gene. Trimming left V 7 bases short and J 4 bases short, with 17 bases between. The CDR3 consists of 14 residues. Looked up from germline, CDR1 is GTSNPN and CDR2 is SVGIG (reference sequence). The DNA for the CDR3 is TGTGCCTTCAACACTGGGTTAGCTTACAATGAGCAGTTCCTC. Its protein product is CAFNTGLAYNEQFL.

This clonotype was observed many times. V and J are TRBV19 and TRBJ2-1; TRBD1 is a possible D gene (6 bases). Trimming removed 3 bases at V and 2 bases at J, with 11 bases between. The CDR3 is 15 amino acids. Germline values: CDR1 LNHDA, CDR2 SQIVND (reference sequence). The CDR3 DNA is TGTGCCAGTAGTATCAGGGACACAACCTACAATGAGCAGTTCTTC. Translation gives CASSIRDTTYNEQFF.

There are many counts of this clonotype. Sequence at one end of the junction differs from germline and may be a read error. This chain links TRBV7-2 with TRBJ2-5; tentative D call: TRBD2 (7 bases). Germline values: CDR1 SGHTA, CDR2 FQGNSA. The CDR3 has 14 residues. The CDR3 loop reads CASSLSGGQKTQYF. The CDR3 bases are TGTGCCAGCAGCTTGTCGGGGGGCCAAAAGACCCAGTACTTC.

The V and J genes are TRBV20-1 and TRBJ2-5; D unresolved. The CDR3 covers 13 residues. Trimming took off 6 bases at V and 5 bases at J, with 16 bases between the two ends. From germline, CDR1 is DFQATT and CDR2 SNEGSKA (reference sequence). The CDR3, as DNA: TGCAGTGCATCCCGGAATCTCCACGAGACCCAGTACTTC. Its translation: CSASRNLHETQYF.

This rearrangement joins TRBV20-1 to TRBJ2-7, with D possibly matching TRBD2 (7 bases). The CDR3 covers 15 residues. The germline V gene encodes CDR1 DFQATT and CDR2 SNEGSKA (reference sequence). V was pared by 2 bases and J by 9 bases, with 23 bases between. The CDR3 protein is CSARLGGANRNGQYF. The CDR3 bases are TGCAGTGCTAGACTAGGGGGGGCGAATCGGAACGGGCAGTACTTC.

A few counts support this clonotype. This rearrangement joins TRBV12-3 or TRBV12-4 to TRBJ1-5; 7 bases match TRBD1. There are 15 residues in the CDR3. The V gene end was trimmed by 5 bases and the J gene end by 8 bases; junction bases not matched to a gene: 12. This chain's CDR3 is CASSVGQLFVEPQHF. In DNA form, the CDR3 reads TGTGCCAGCAGTGTGGGACAGCTTTTCGTGGAGCCCCAGCATTTT.

V is TRBV7-3 and J is TRBJ2-7, with 8 bases that match TRBD1. After removal of 5 bases from V and 5 bases from J, the junction contained 14 bases not matched to a gene. The germline CDR1 and CDR2 sequences are SGHTA and FQGTGA. This CDR3 contains 16 residues. The CDR3: CASSHWHGQGCDEQYF. DNA of the CDR3: TGTGCCAGCAGCCACTGGCACGGACAGGGTTGCGACGAGCAGTACTTC. Full variable domain (outside the CDR3, taken from reference TRBV7-3 and TRBJ2-7): GAGVSQTPSNKVTEKGKYVELRCDPISGHTALYWYRQSLGQGPEFLIYFQGTGAADDSGLPNDRFFAVRPEGSVSTLKIQRTERGDSAVYLCASSHWHGQGCDEQYFGPGTRLTVT.

In this sample, this clonotype turned up once. With only one base between it and a far larger clone, this is likely a read error. Here the CDR3 reads CASSWTGEGDAQFF. The CDR3 DNA is TGTGCCAGCAGCTGGACAGGGGAGGGCGATGCGCAGTTCTTC. This chain links TRBV11-1 with TRBJ2-1; TRBD1 agrees at 9 bases. The CDR3 spans 14 residues. Germline trimming cut 4 bases from V and 12 bases from J; bases unmatched to any gene: 10. CDR1 SGHAT and CDR2 FQDESV come from the germline V gene (reference sequence).

The sample holds many counts of this clonotype. The chain joins TRBV29-1 to TRBJ2-2; 9 bases map to TRBD1. The V and J ends lost 0 bases and 4 bases, in that order; junction bases with no gene match: 6. CDR3 length equals 16 residues. CDR1 SQVTM and CDR2 ANQGSEA come from the germline V gene. CDR3 protein: CSVEDAGTGPTGELFF. The CDR3 region has the DNA TGCAGCGTTGAAGACGCCGGGACAGGGCCCACCGGGGAGCTGTTTTTT.

This clonotype has a count of ten or more. The chain couples TRBV7-8 to TRBJ2-1; no reliable D call. Germline-derived CDR1 and CDR2 are SGHVS and FQNEAQ. The CDR3 is 16 residues long. The V gene lost 5 bases and the J gene lost 0 bases, with 14 bases spanning the gap. In nucleotides, the CDR3 is TGTGCCAGCAGCGTCAGTTTCGTTAGCTCCTACAATGAGCAGTTCTTC. Residues: CASSVSFVSSYNEQFF.

Notes on this clonotype: This may come from a read error, since a much larger clone is one base off. This rearrangement joins TRBV28 to TRBJ1-2; TRBD1 is a possible D gene (5 bases). Germline V lookup: CDR1 MDHEN, CDR2 SYDVKM. The ends were cut back, 4 bases at V and 6 bases at J, with 18 bases in the middle. The CDR3 is made up of 15 amino acids. CDR3 in amino acids: CASSSPGDSSHGYTF. CDR3 in DNA: TGTGCCAGCAGTTCCCCTGGGGACTCGTCCCATGGCTACACCTTC.

There are a few counts of this clonotype. The chain combines TRBV20-1 with TRBJ1-5; D uncertain. The CDR3 has 16 residues. From germline, CDR1 is DFQATT and CDR2 SNEGSKA (reference sequence). V lost 3 bases and J 0 bases, leaving 15 bases between the germline ends. CDR3 loop: CSASSLKTPSNQPQHF. In DNA form, the CDR3 reads TGCAGTGCTAGCTCCCTAAAGACACCTAGCAATCAGCCCCAGCATTTT.

This clonotype appeared many times. The chain joins TRBV4-1 to TRBJ2-1; TRBD2 aligns across 10 bases. V shed 1 base, J shed 0 bases, and the junction held 6 bases outside the gene matches. Germline CDR1 is MGHRA and CDR2 is YSYEKL. The length of the CDR3 is 18 residues. The CDR3 coding sequence is TGCGCCAGCAGCCAAGGAGCGGGGGGGCTAATCTCCTACAATGAGCAGTTCTTC. Amino acid sequence: CASSQGAGGLISYNEQFF.

In its sample, this clonotype was seen many times. This CDR3 reads CATSGIYNEQFF. CDR3 sequence (DNA): TGTGCCACCAGTGGGATATACAATGAGCAGTTCTTC. The chain employs TRBV24-1 and TRBJ2-1; D is uncertain. The CDR3 is 12 residues long. In germline, CDR1 is KGHDR, CDR2 SFDVKD. V was trimmed by 5 bases and J by 4 bases, leaving 5 bases between them.

This clonotype appeared many times. The V call is TRBV19, the J call TRBJ2-2; 12 bases are a match to TRBD2. CDR1 and CDR2 (germline): LNHDA, SQIVND (reference sequence). The CDR3 covers 17 residues. V shed 5 bases and J 6 bases; nucleotides not matched to a gene: 10. This chain's CDR3 is CASSPTSGSFLSGELFF. The CDR3 bases are TGTGCCAGTAGTCCGACTAGCGGGAGTTTTTTGTCCGGGGAGCTGTTTTTT.

The chain joins TRBV18 to TRBJ2-1; the D gene is possibly TRBD1 (5 bases). The CDR3 has 15 residues. V was pared by 2 bases and J by 4 bases, with 12 bases between. CDR1 is KGHSH and CDR2 is LQKENI in the germline V gene. CDR3 protein: CASSPLEKGYNEQFF. In DNA form, the CDR3 reads TGTGCCAGCTCACCATTAGAAAAGGGGTACAATGAGCAGTTCTTC. The full variable domain, its missing parts supplied by reference TRBV18 and TRBJ2-1, is NAGVMQNPRHLVRRRGQEARLRCSPMKGHSHVYWYRQLPEEGLKFMVYLQKENIIDESGMPKERFSAEFPKEGPSILRIQQVVRGDSAAYFCASSPLEKGYNEQFFGPGTRLTVL.

This clonotype was counted many times. The genes are TRBV12-3 or TRBV12-4 and TRBJ2-2; D is possibly TRBD1 (6 bases). Trimming took 7 bases from V and 3 from J, leaving 15 bases between them. CDR3 size: 15 residues. CDR3 nucleotide sequence: TGTGCCAGCACCTTAAGGGGGATCGACACCGGGGAGCTGTTTTTT. It encodes CASTLRGIDTGELFF.